This T cell receptor (beta chain) was identified during a study of blood T cell repertoires in COVID-19 (TCRdb year 2020). A note on the overall study: Samples covering the acute and convalescent phases of COVID-19 were provided by collaborators in the United States, Italy and Spain. The prospective study material was composed of cDNA or gDNA derived from T cells, B-cell-depleted T cells, or PBMCs. The dataset comprised deeply sampled blood TCRbeta repertoires from subjects exposed to, actively infected with, or recovered from COVID-19. The repertoires were released in a freely available public database intended as a resource for research on the immune response to SARS-CoV-2. The samples were drawn from two sources: the first 160 participants of the ongoing ImmuneRACE study, and 1,000 to 1,500 subjects contributed by 6 global collaborators. Nearly every sample came with metadata listing a de-identified subject ID, COVID-19 status, age in years and sex. Where HLA class I and class II types were available, the types were taken from metadata supplied by the sample provider, not from assay-based typing.

Study-wide findings and limitations: The quantity of clinical and demographic metadata differed by source and by participant and was supplied without curation.

A note on this clone: Its antigen is not yet known. The record has no base qualities; no much larger clone is one base away.

Each collaborating institution followed its own protocols to collect whole blood in K2EDTA tubes. Collaborator samples were shipped for TCRbeta analysis as frozen whole blood, isolated PBMCs, or DNA extracted from either sample type. TCRbeta CDR3 regions were amplified from genomic DNA using the immunoSEQ Assay, a bias-controlled multiplex PCR. In the authors' own workflow: Within the assay, amplification of reference gene primers was used to estimate how many nucleated cells each sample contained. To quantify the absolute abundance of each unique TCRbeta CDR3 rearrangement, sequence reads were collapsed and filtered. Productive Simpson clonality was computed per sample as the square root of Simpson's diversity index over productive rearrangements. Imported from immuneACCESS, the table was reduced by TCRdb to in-frame sequences with V and J called. These copies leave out some clones; in studies compared against another copy, an unresolved V gene accounts for under half, and the cause of the remainder is not known. V and J calls and clone size are as listed in that table; D and trimming were resolved from the DNA. The sample contains 130,000 to 150,000 clones, approximately 88% of them found a single time. Of the sample, over 0.75% is held by the ten largest clones.

The TCR comes from a woman aged 50 to 65 with acute or convalescent COVID-19. Sequencing was done on a sample of peripheral blood.

The CDR3 here reads CASSDRGGGQETQYF. DNA sequence: TGTGCCAGCAGCGACCGGGGCGGGGGCCAAGAGACCCAGTACTTC. This sequence uses TRBV11-3 and TRBJ2-5, and 7 bases in between align with TRBD2. From the cysteine up to the phenylalanine, the CDR3 has a length of 15 residues. Of the read, only the CDR3 DNA is kept; its 45 bases are in frame from base 1. CDR1 is given as SGHNT and CDR2 as YENEEA, both from the germline V gene. From V the trimming removes 5 bases and from J it removes 1 base, while the gene matches leave 7 bases of the junction unaccounted for.